The clone carrying this T cell receptor (beta chain) has only one observation. What it recognizes is unknown. Naive CD8 cells were CD45RO-negative, positively selected for CCR7, excluding terminally differentiated effector memory CD45RA+ cells. Here immunoSEQ multiplex PCR was the method, and the copy in TCRdb shows in-frame clones only, minus some. The table shows about 2.1 million clones, with around 93% occurring only once. V was shortened by 6 bases and J by 1 base, with 12 bases between the two germline ends. The CDR3 totals 14 residues. CDR1 and CDR2 from the germline V gene are MNHEY and SVGAGI. The sample belongs to a study of shared clonotypes between healthy human individuals. Points from the study as a whole: When naive CD4 clonotypes were compared across a few donors, about 5% were shared. Despite large depth, rarefaction showed incomplete sorted-subset sequencing.

Sequencing was carried out using naive CD8+ T cells from PBMCs. This sequence was found in a man between 18 and 29 years old in good health. Some clones in this sample may be carry-over from other donors' samples. V is TRBV6-5 and J is TRBJ1-1; maybe TRBD1 (6 bases). CDR3 protein: CASRYREGNTEAFF. CDR3 nucleotides: TGTGCCAGCAGATACAGGGAGGGGAACACTGAAGCTTTCTTT.